Listed below are T cell receptor beta chains from one sample, sequenced in a study of blood T cell repertoires in COVID-19. Libraries were prepared by immunoSEQ multiplex PCR; TCRdb keeps only in-frame clonotypes and omits some of them. This sample has 200,000 to 250,000 clones, with approximately 89% found just once. Sequencing was carried out using PBMCs or T cells enriched from blood (not recorded which). Receptor source: a woman aged 30 to 39 who had been exposed to COVID-19. Each CDR3 is given with its conserved first and last residue. D genes are given only for firm matches. For some rows the clone size is stated as once, few or many, or as a class when expanded; others skip it.

v_call: TRBV15; d_call: -; clone_size: -; j_call: TRBJ2-1; cdr3_nt: TGTGCCACCAGCAGAGGGCCAGGCCCCTACAATGAGCAGTTCTTC; cdr3_aa: CATSRGPGPYNEQFF
v_call: TRBV30; d_call: -; clone_size: few; j_call: TRBJ1-2; cdr3_nt: TGTGCCTGGCATGGACAGCTCAACTATGGCTACACCTTC; cdr3_aa: CAWHGQLNYGYTF
v_call: TRBV6-5; d_call: TRBD2; clone_size: -; j_call: TRBJ2-1; cdr3_nt: TGTGCCAGCAGTTCTAAGCGGGAGGGCCTAGGGGAGCAGTTCTTC; cdr3_aa: CASSSKREGLGEQFF
v_call: TRBV12-3/TRBV12-4; d_call: TRBD1; clone_size: -; j_call: TRBJ2-7; cdr3_nt: TGTGCCAGCAGTTGGACAGGGTACGGCGAGCAGTACTTC; cdr3_aa: CASSWTGYGEQYF
v_call: TRBV30; d_call: -; clone_size: -; j_call: TRBJ2-1; cdr3_nt: TGTGCCTGGAGTTCAACTTTTAGCTCCTACAATGAGCAGTTCTTC; cdr3_aa: CAWSSTFSSYNEQFF
v_call: TRBV6-1; d_call: -; clone_size: -; j_call: TRBJ2-7; cdr3_nt: TGTGCCAGCAGTGAACGGCAGAGGAGCTCCTACGAGCAGTACTTC; cdr3_aa: CASSERQRSSYEQYF
v_call: TRBV5-1; d_call: -; clone_size: -; j_call: TRBJ1-1; cdr3_nt: TGCGCCAGCAGCTTGGTGGGGGGTCTGAATACTGAAGCTTTCTTT; cdr3_aa: CASSLVGGLNTEAFF
v_call: TRBV9; d_call: TRBD2; clone_size: -; j_call: TRBJ2-7; cdr3_nt: TGTGCCAGCAGCCCAAGACTAGCGGGAGGGCCTTACGAGCAGTACTTC; cdr3_aa: CASSPRLAGGPYEQYF
v_call: TRBV19; d_call: -; clone_size: -; j_call: TRBJ1-3; cdr3_nt: TGTGCCAGTAGTATCCAGACTGGAAACACCATATATTTT; cdr3_aa: CASSIQTGNTIYF
v_call: TRBV7-3; d_call: TRBD2; clone_size: -; j_call: TRBJ2-5; cdr3_nt: TGTGCCAGCAGTCCTTTCCGGCGGGAGGGGGAGACCCAGTACTTC; cdr3_aa: CASSPFRREGETQYF
v_call: TRBV30; d_call: -; clone_size: few; j_call: TRBJ1-1; cdr3_nt: TGTGCCTGGACCCAGGCCATGAACACTGAAGCTTTCTTT; cdr3_aa: CAWTQAMNTEAFF
v_call: TRBV14; d_call: -; clone_size: -; j_call: TRBJ1-6; cdr3_nt: TGTGCCAGCAGCCGTTTGGCCCTAGAACCCCTCCACTTT; cdr3_aa: CASSRLALEPLHF
v_call: TRBV5-4; d_call: -; clone_size: -; j_call: TRBJ1-1; cdr3_nt: TGTGCCAGCAGCAGGCCCCAAGGGGGTCTTGAAGCTTTCTTT; cdr3_aa: CASSRPQGGLEAFF
v_call: TRBV7-9; d_call: TRBD2; clone_size: -; j_call: TRBJ2-7; cdr3_nt: TGTGCCAGCAGCCAGACTAGCGGGGGCGAGCAGTACTTC; cdr3_aa: CASSQTSGGEQYF
v_call: TRBV10-3; d_call: -; clone_size: -; j_call: TRBJ1-2; cdr3_nt: TGTGCCATCAGTGAAAAGGGGCTGTCCTATGGCTACACCTTC; cdr3_aa: CAISEKGLSYGYTF
v_call: TRBV10-3; d_call: TRBD1; clone_size: -; j_call: TRBJ2-1; cdr3_nt: TGTGCCATCAGTGCCGGGACAGGGAACTACAATGAGCAGTTCTTC; cdr3_aa: CAISAGTGNYNEQFF
v_call: TRBV30; d_call: -; clone_size: -; j_call: TRBJ2-5; cdr3_nt: TGTGCCTGGAGTCCCGACAGGAGGACGGCCCAGTACTTC; cdr3_aa: CAWSPDRRTAQYF
v_call: TRBV9; d_call: -; clone_size: -; j_call: TRBJ1-2; cdr3_nt: TGTGCCAGCAGCGTAGCGGGGGGCGCAGACTATGGCTACACCTTC; cdr3_aa: CASSVAGGADYGYTF
v_call: TRBV11-2; d_call: -; clone_size: -; j_call: TRBJ2-1; cdr3_nt: TGTGCCAGCAGCTTAGAGGTCAGGGGGGCTCGCCGAGACAATGAGCAGTTCTTC; cdr3_aa: CASSLEVRGARRDNEQFF
v_call: TRBV7-9; d_call: -; clone_size: -; j_call: TRBJ2-1; cdr3_nt: TGTGCCAGCAGCTTTCGGATAGCGCGTGAGCAGTTCTTC; cdr3_aa: CASSFRIAREQFF
v_call: TRBV24-1; d_call: -; clone_size: -; j_call: TRBJ1-5; cdr3_nt: TGTGCCACCAGTGAGGGAGGTAGCAATCAGCCCCAGCATTTT; cdr3_aa: CATSEGGSNQPQHF
v_call: TRBV5-6; d_call: -; clone_size: -; j_call: TRBJ1-1; cdr3_nt: TGTGCCAGCAGCTCTGACAGGTGGGGCGCTGAAGCTTTCTTT; cdr3_aa: CASSSDRWGAEAFF
v_call: TRBV5-4; d_call: -; clone_size: -; j_call: TRBJ2-1; cdr3_nt: TGTGCCAGCAGTTGGAGGATTAGTCCGAGCTCCTACAATGAGCAGTTCTTC; cdr3_aa: CASSWRISPSSYNEQFF
v_call: TRBV19; d_call: TRBD1; clone_size: once; j_call: TRBJ1-4; cdr3_nt: TGTGCCAGTAGTAGCGCGACAGGGTGGGTCGAAAAACTGTTTTTT; cdr3_aa: CASSSATGWVEKLFF
v_call: TRBV19; d_call: TRBD2; clone_size: -; j_call: TRBJ2-2; cdr3_nt: TGTGCCAGTAGTATCGGACTAGCGGGCACCGGGGAGCTGTTTTTT; cdr3_aa: CASSIGLAGTGELFF
v_call: TRBV5-5; d_call: -; clone_size: -; j_call: TRBJ2-7; cdr3_nt: TGTGCCAGCAGCTTGGGACAGGGAGGAGAGCAGTACTTC; cdr3_aa: CASSLGQGGEQYF
v_call: TRBV5-1; d_call: TRBD2; clone_size: -; j_call: TRBJ2-2; cdr3_nt: TGCGCCAGCAGCTTGGCACTAGCGGGTGGCGGGGAGCTGTTTTTT; cdr3_aa: CASSLALAGGGELFF
v_call: TRBV5-6; d_call: -; clone_size: -; j_call: TRBJ2-7; cdr3_nt: TGTGCCAGCAGCTTGGAGTCTGGGCGGGGCGAGCAGTACTTC; cdr3_aa: CASSLESGRGEQYF
v_call: TRBV7-2; d_call: -; clone_size: -; j_call: TRBJ1-2; cdr3_nt: TGTGCCAGCAGCTCCCCGGGGGCTAACTATGGCTACACCTTC; cdr3_aa: CASSSPGANYGYTF
v_call: TRBV10-3; d_call: -; clone_size: -; j_call: TRBJ2-2; cdr3_nt: TGTGCCATCGGGGGGGGCGGCGGGGAGCTGTTTTTT; cdr3_aa: CAIGGGGGELFF
v_call: TRBV28; d_call: -; clone_size: once; j_call: TRBJ2-2; cdr3_nt: TGTGCCAGCAGTTTACTAAGCGAGGGAGTTCGGGGGGAGCTGTTTTTT; cdr3_aa: CASSLLSEGVRGELFF
v_call: TRBV18; d_call: -; clone_size: once; j_call: TRBJ2-5; cdr3_nt: TGTGCCAGCTCACCAAGACTAAGGACGTTGGGAAAGACCCAGTACTTC; cdr3_aa: CASSPRLRTLGKTQYF
v_call: TRBV29-1; d_call: TRBD2; clone_size: -; j_call: TRBJ2-1; cdr3_nt: TGCAGCGTTACCCTGAGCGGGAGACCTACTGAGCAGTTCTTC; cdr3_aa: CSVTLSGRPTEQFF
v_call: TRBV4-1; d_call: -; clone_size: -; j_call: TRBJ2-4; cdr3_nt: TGCGCCAGCAGCCAACCTCGCCAGGGTAGAGCCAAAAACATTCAGTACTTC; cdr3_aa: CASSQPRQGRAKNIQYF
v_call: TRBV15; d_call: TRBD2; clone_size: -; j_call: TRBJ2-1; cdr3_nt: TGTGCCACCAGCGGCGGGAGTGTGACTTACAATGAGCAGTTCTTC; cdr3_aa: CATSGGSVTYNEQFF
v_call: TRBV19; d_call: -; clone_size: -; j_call: TRBJ2-2; cdr3_nt: TGTGCCAGTAGTATCGCCGGGGCCGGGAGATCCACCGGGGAGCTGTTTTTT; cdr3_aa: CASSIAGAGRSTGELFF
v_call: TRBV11-2; d_call: TRBD2; clone_size: -; j_call: TRBJ2-4; cdr3_nt: TGTGCCAGCAGCTTCCCCCTGGGCGGGAGTATAAACATTCAGTACTTC; cdr3_aa: CASSFPLGGSINIQYF
v_call: TRBV4-1; d_call: -; clone_size: once; j_call: TRBJ1-6; cdr3_nt: TGCGCCAGCAGCCAAAACAGGGAAGATAATTCACCCCTCCACTTT; cdr3_aa: CASSQNREDNSPLHF
v_call: TRBV30; d_call: -; clone_size: once; j_call: TRBJ1-2; cdr3_nt: TGTGCCTGGAGTGTAACCCGGACCGGGGTTCACTCCTATGGCTACACCTTC; cdr3_aa: CAWSVTRTGVHSYGYTF
v_call: TRBV2; d_call: -; clone_size: -; j_call: TRBJ1-3; cdr3_nt: TGTGCCAGCAGCGCGACACTCTTCTCTGGAAACACCATATATTTT; cdr3_aa: CASSATLFSGNTIYF
v_call: TRBV7-2; d_call: TRBD1; clone_size: once; j_call: TRBJ2-5; cdr3_nt: TGTGCCAGCAGCGGACACAGGGGGCAAGAGACCCAGTACTTC; cdr3_aa: CASSGHRGQETQYF
v_call: TRBV3-1/TRBV3-2; d_call: -; clone_size: -; j_call: TRBJ2-7; cdr3_nt: TGTGCCAGCAGCCTCCAGCCCAGGGATCACTACGAGCAGTACTTC; cdr3_aa: CASSLQPRDHYEQYF
v_call: TRBV5-1; d_call: TRBD2; clone_size: -; j_call: TRBJ2-2; cdr3_nt: TGCGCCAGCAGCCCCCGGACTAGCGGATATGCGAACACCGGGGAGCTGTTTTTT; cdr3_aa: CASSPRTSGYANTGELFF
v_call: TRBV5-4; d_call: -; clone_size: -; j_call: TRBJ2-6; cdr3_nt: TGTGCCAGCAGAGTCTACTCTGGGGCCAACGTCCTGACTTTC; cdr3_aa: CASRVYSGANVLTF